This TCR beta chain was identified in a study of CD8+ T cells in alopecia areata. The CDR3 spans 14 residues. Germline CDR1 and CDR2: SQVTM and ANQGSEA. V shed 4 bases and J shed 2 bases, with 15 bases lying between them. Study outcomes and limitations: With patients, TCR sharing proved less clear than in mice, a difference possibly related to HLA. During tofacitinib treatment, many expanded lesional clones remained in scalp and blood.

To note about this clone: Its antigen is still unknown.

The treatment denotes: oral pan-JAK inhibitor, 5-10 mg twice daily. The investigators collected lesional scalp punch biopsies and peripheral blood from alopecia areata patients. RNA, once extracted, was reverse transcribed into cDNA for use as the sequencing template. Libraries were prepared by immunoSEQ multiplex PCR; TCRdb keeps only in-frame clonotypes and omits some of them. The sample shows approximately 280,000 clones, roughly 50% of them seen only once. This chain uses TRBV29-1 with TRBJ2-7, with D perhaps TRBD1 or TRBD2 (5 bases each). The receptor was isolated from a human donor with alopecia areata. The sequenced sample was CD4+ T cells sorted from blood, obtained at week 24, from a patient treated with tofacitinib. This chain's CDR3 is CSVGRGAAAYEQYF. The CDR3, as DNA: TGCAGCGTTGGACGAGGGGCCGCTGCCTACGAGCAGTACTTC.